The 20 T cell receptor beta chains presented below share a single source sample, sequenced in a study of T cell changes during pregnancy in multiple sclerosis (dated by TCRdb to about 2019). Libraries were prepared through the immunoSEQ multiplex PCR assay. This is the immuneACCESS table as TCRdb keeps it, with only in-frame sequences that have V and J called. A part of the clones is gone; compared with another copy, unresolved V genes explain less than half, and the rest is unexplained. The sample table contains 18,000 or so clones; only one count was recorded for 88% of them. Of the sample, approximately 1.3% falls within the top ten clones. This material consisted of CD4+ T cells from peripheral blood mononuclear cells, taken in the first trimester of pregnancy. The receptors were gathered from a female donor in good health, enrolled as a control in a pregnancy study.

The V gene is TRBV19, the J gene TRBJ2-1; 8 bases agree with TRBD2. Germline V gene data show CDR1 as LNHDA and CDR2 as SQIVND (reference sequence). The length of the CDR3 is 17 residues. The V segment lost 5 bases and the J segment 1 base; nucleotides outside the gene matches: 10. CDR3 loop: CASSSIISGGSYNEQFF. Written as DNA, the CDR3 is TGTGCCAGTAGTTCGATAATAAGCGGGGGTTCCTACAATGAGCAGTTCTTC.

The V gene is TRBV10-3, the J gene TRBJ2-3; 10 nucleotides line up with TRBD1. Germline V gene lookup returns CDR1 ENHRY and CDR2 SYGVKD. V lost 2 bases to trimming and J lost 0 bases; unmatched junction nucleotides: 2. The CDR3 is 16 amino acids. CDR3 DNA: TGTGCCATCAGTGAGGACAGGGGGCATAGCACAGATACGCAGTATTTT. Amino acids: CAISEDRGHSTDTQYF.

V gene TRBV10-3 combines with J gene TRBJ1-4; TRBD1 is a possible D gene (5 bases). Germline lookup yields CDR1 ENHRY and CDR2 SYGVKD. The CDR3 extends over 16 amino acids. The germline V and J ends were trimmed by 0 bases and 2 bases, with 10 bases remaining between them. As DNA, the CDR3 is TGTGCCATCAGTGAGTCGGAGGGGCAGACTAATGAAAAACTGTTTTTT. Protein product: CAISESEGQTNEKLFF.

The CDR3 DNA reads as TGTGCCAGCAGCTTGTTTGTGACTAGCGGCACAGATACGCAGTATTTT. Protein sequence: CASSLFVTSGTDTQYF. This rearrangement joins TRBV5-6 to TRBJ2-3; 8 nucleotides agree with TRBD2. Trimming removed 1 base from V and 1 base from J; junction bases left unmatched: 5. Germline values: CDR1 SGHDT, CDR2 YYEEEE. The CDR3 has 16 residues. The entire variable domain, with the rest obtained from reference TRBV5-6 and TRBJ2-3, is as follows: DAGVTQSPTHLIKTRGQQVTLRCSPKSGHDTVSWYQQALGQGPQFIFQYYEEEERQRGNFPDRFSGHQFPNYSSELNVNALLLGDSALYLCASSLFVTSGTDTQYFGPGTRLTVL.

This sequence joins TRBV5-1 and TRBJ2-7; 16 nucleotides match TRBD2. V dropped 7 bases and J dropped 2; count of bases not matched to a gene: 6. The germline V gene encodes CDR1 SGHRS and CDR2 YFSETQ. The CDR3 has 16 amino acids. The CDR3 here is CASRSGTSGRAYEQYF. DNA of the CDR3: TGCGCCAGCCGCTCCGGGACTAGCGGGAGGGCCTACGAGCAGTACTTC.

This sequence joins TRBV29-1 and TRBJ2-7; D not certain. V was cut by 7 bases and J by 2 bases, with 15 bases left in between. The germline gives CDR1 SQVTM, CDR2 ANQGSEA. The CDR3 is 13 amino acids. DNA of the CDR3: TGCAGCGGATCCACCGGTTCCCCCTACGAGCAGTACTTC. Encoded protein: CSGSTGSPYEQYF.

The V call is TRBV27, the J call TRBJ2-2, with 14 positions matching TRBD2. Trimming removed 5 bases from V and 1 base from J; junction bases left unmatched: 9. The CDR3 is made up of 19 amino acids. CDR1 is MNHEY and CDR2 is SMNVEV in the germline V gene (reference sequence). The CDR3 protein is CASSPRLAGGPLNTGELFF. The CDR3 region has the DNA TGTGCCAGCAGTCCTCGACTAGCGGGAGGGCCCTTGAACACCGGGGAGCTGTTTTTT.

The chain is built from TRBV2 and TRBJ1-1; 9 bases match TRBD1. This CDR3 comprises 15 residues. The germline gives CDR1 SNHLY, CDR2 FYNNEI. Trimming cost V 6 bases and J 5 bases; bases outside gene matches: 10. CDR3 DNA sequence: TGTGCCAGCAGCATACAGGGGGCAGGTGGGACTGAAGCTTTCTTT. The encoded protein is CASSIQGAGGTEAFF.

The chain's CDR3 is CASSRATGAFSGNTIYF. Written as DNA, the CDR3 is TGTGCCAGCAGTCGAGCCACAGGGGCTTTCTCTGGAAACACCATATATTTT. J is TRBJ1-3 and V is TRBV13; 7 nucleotides align to TRBD1. The germline V gene has CDR1 PRHDT and CDR2 FYEKMQ (reference sequence). With V trimmed by 6 bases and J by 0 bases, 11 bases remained unmatched. The CDR3 spans 17 residues.

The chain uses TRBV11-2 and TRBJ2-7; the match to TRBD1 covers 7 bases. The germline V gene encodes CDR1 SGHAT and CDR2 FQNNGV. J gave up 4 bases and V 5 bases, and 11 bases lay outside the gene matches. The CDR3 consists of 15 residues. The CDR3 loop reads CASSPRDRRRYEQYF. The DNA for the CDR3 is TGTGCCAGCAGCCCACGGGACAGAAGACGTTACGAGCAGTACTTC.

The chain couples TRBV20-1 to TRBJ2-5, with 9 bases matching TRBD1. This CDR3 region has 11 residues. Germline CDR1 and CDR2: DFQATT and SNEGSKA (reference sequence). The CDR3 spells CSGDREETQYF. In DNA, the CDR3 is TGCAGCGGGGACAGGGAAGAGACCCAGTACTTC.

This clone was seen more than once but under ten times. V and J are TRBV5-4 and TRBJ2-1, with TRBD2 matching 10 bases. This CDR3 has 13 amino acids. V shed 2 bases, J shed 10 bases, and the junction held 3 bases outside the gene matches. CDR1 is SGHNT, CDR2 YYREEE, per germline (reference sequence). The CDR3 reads CASSLAGGQEQFF. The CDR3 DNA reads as TGTGCCAGCAGCTTAGCGGGGGGGCAAGAGCAGTTCTTC.

The CDR3 sequence is CASSLQGARSPYEQYF. The CDR3 coding sequence is TGTGCCAGCAGCCTACAGGGGGCTAGGTCCCCGTACGAGCAGTACTTC. The chain recombines TRBV7-2 with TRBJ2-7, with 9 bases fitting TRBD1. The V and J ends lost 5 bases and 4 bases, in that order; junction bases with no gene match: 12. The CDR3 extends over 16 amino acids. Germline V CDR1 and CDR2: SGHTA, FQGNSA.

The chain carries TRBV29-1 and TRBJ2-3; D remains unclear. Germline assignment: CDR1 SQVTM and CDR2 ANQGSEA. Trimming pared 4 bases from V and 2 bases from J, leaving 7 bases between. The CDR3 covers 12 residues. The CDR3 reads CSVVVATDTQYF. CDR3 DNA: TGCAGCGTTGTCGTAGCCACAGATACGCAGTATTTT.

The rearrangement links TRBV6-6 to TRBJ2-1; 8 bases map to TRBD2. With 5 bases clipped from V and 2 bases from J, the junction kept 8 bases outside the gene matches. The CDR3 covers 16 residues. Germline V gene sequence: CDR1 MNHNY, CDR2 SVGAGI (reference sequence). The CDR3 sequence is CASSPEAGGPYNEQFF. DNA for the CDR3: TGTGCCAGCAGTCCGGAGGCGGGGGGACCCTACAATGAGCAGTTCTTC.

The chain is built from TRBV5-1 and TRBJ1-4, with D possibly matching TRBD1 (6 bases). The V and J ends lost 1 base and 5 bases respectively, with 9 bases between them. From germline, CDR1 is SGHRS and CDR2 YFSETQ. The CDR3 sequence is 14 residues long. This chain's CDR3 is CASSLSGGNEKLFF. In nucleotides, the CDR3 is TGCGCCAGCAGCTTGTCGGGGGGCAATGAAAAACTGTTTTTT.

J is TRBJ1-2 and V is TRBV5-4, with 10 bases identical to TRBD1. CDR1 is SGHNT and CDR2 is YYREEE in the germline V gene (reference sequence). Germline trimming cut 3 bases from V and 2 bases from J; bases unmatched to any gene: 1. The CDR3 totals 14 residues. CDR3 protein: CASSWTGGNYGYTF. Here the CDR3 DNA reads TGTGCCAGCAGCTGGACAGGGGGGAACTATGGCTACACCTTC. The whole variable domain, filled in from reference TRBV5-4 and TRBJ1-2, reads ETGVTQSPTHLIKTRGQQVTLRCSSQSGHNTVSWYQQALGQGPQFIFQYYREEENGRGNFPPRFSGLQFPNYSSELNVNALELDDSALYLCASSWTGGNYGYTFGSGTRLTVV.

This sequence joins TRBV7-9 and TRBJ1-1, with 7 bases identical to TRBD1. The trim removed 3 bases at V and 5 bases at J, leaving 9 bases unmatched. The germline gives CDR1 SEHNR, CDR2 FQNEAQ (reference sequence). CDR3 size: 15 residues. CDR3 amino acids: CASSFIAGGSTEAFF. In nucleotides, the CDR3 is TGTGCCAGCAGCTTTATCGCAGGGGGTAGTACTGAAGCTTTCTTT.

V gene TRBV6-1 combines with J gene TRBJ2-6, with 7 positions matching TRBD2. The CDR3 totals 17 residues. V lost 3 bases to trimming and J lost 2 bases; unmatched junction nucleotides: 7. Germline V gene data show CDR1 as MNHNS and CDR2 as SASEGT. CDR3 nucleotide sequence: TGTGCCAGCAGTGACTTTTACCGGGGGGCTGGGGCCAACGTCCTGACTTTC. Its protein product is CASSDFYRGAGANVLTF.

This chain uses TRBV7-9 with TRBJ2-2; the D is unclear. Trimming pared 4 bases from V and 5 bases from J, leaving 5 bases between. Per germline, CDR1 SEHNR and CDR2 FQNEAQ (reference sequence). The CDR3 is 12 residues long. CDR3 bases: TGTGCCAGCAGCTCCCTGACCGGGGAGCTGTTTTTT. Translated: CASSSLTGELFF.